These T cell receptor beta chains were read from a single sample in a study of blood T cell repertoires in COVID-19. Sequencing was performed with immunoSEQ multiplex PCR; in TCRdb, only in-frame clones are kept and a portion is missing. Found here are 200,000 to 300,000 clones, about 80% of them singletons; the top ten hold roughly 8.6%. The specimen was peripheral blood. All receptors come from a human donor in a cohort sampled during active COVID-19. Each CDR3 is given with its conserved first and last residue. The D gene is left open where the match is weak. Size tells how often a clone was seen (once, few, many) or the class of an expanded clone, and some rows leave it out.

CDR3 DNA: TGCAGTGCTCCGCGAACAGATACGCAGTATTTT
CDR3 protein: CSAPRTDTQYF
V gene: TRBV20-1
J gene: TRBJ2-3
clone size: once
D gene: -

CDR3 DNA: TGTGCCAGCAGTGAACTGGACAGGTCTAATTCACCCCTCCACTTT
CDR3 protein: CASSELDRSNSPLHF
V gene: TRBV2
J gene: TRBJ1-6
clone size: -
D gene: TRBD1

CDR3 DNA: TGCGCCAGCAGCCAAGAAGGGGACAGGGGTCAGACCCAGTACTTC
CDR3 protein: CASSQEGDRGQTQYF
V gene: TRBV4-3
J gene: TRBJ2-5
clone size: -
D gene: TRBD1

CDR3 DNA: TGCGCCAGCAGCCCTGGACTAGCGGGGGGCCAAGAGACCCAGTACTTC
CDR3 protein: CASSPGLAGGQETQYF
V gene: TRBV5-1
J gene: TRBJ2-5
clone size: -
D gene: TRBD2

CDR3 DNA: TGCGCCAGCAGCCAAGATGGGCGGGGGTCAAGAAATGAGCAGTTCTTC
CDR3 protein: CASSQDGRGSRNEQFF
V gene: TRBV4-3
J gene: TRBJ2-1
clone size: -
D gene: TRBD2

CDR3 DNA: TGTGCCAGCAGGCAGGGGAATCAGCCCCAGCATTTT
CDR3 protein: CASRQGNQPQHF
V gene: TRBV2
J gene: TRBJ1-5
clone size: -
D gene: -

CDR3 DNA: TGTGCCAGCAGCTCGGTGGGGAGCACCGGGGAGCTGTTTTTT
CDR3 protein: CASSSVGSTGELFF
V gene: TRBV5-6
J gene: TRBJ2-2
clone size: -
D gene: -

CDR3 DNA: TGTGCCAGCAGCCAAGAACCTGACAGCCTGGGGACTGAAGCTTTCTTT
CDR3 protein: CASSQEPDSLGTEAFF
V gene: TRBV3-1/TRBV3-2
J gene: TRBJ1-1
clone size: -
D gene: -

CDR3 DNA: TGCGCCAGCAGCTTCAACAGGGGGAACACTGAAGCTTTCTTT
CDR3 protein: CASSFNRGNTEAFF
V gene: TRBV5-1
J gene: TRBJ1-1
clone size: -
D gene: TRBD1

CDR3 DNA: TGTGCCAGCAGCGATGGACAGGGGCGGGAGACCCAGTACTTC
CDR3 protein: CASSDGQGRETQYF
V gene: TRBV3-1/TRBV3-2
J gene: TRBJ2-5
clone size: -
D gene: TRBD1

CDR3 DNA: TGTGCCAGCAGTTACGGCGCAGGGGGCGTTAATTCACCCCTCCACTTT
CDR3 protein: CASSYGAGGVNSPLHF
V gene: TRBV6-2/TRBV6-3
J gene: TRBJ1-6
clone size: -
D gene: TRBD1

CDR3 DNA: TGTGCCAGCAGCGTAGCCCAGGGTAAAAACACCATATATTTT
CDR3 protein: CASSVAQGKNTIYF
V gene: TRBV9
J gene: TRBJ1-3
clone size: -
D gene: -

CDR3 DNA: TGTGCCAGCAGCCAATCTACGGGGGGCTACAATGAGCAGTTCTTC
CDR3 protein: CASSQSTGGYNEQFF
V gene: TRBV3-1/TRBV3-2
J gene: TRBJ2-1
clone size: -
D gene: TRBD2

CDR3 DNA: TGTGCCAGCAGCCTGGGGCATCGGGGGGGAAATGAGCAGTTCTTC
CDR3 protein: CASSLGHRGGNEQFF
V gene: TRBV7-2
J gene: TRBJ2-1
clone size: -
D gene: TRBD2

CDR3 DNA: TGTGCCAGCAGCCCCACCCAACTAGGCGCGGGAAACACCATATATTTT
CDR3 protein: CASSPTQLGAGNTIYF
V gene: TRBV3-1/TRBV3-2
J gene: TRBJ1-3
clone size: -
D gene: -

CDR3 DNA: TGTGCCAGCTCAACCAGAATCGACGAGCAGTACTTC
CDR3 protein: CASSTRIDEQYF
V gene: TRBV11-1
J gene: TRBJ2-7
clone size: few
D gene: -

CDR3 DNA: TGTGCCAGCAGCCCCAGCTTAGCGGGGACCAACAATGAGCAGTTCTTC
CDR3 protein: CASSPSLAGTNNEQFF
V gene: TRBV11-1
J gene: TRBJ2-1
clone size: -
D gene: TRBD2

CDR3 DNA: TGCGCCAGCAGCCGGGACACTATCCCCGCTAACTATGGCTACACCTTC
CDR3 protein: CASSRDTIPANYGYTF
V gene: TRBV5-1
J gene: TRBJ1-2
clone size: -
D gene: -

CDR3 DNA: TGTGCCAGCAGTTACGGGACTAGCGGGAGCACAGATACGCAGTATTTT
CDR3 protein: CASSYGTSGSTDTQYF
V gene: TRBV6-5
J gene: TRBJ2-3
clone size: -
D gene: TRBD2

CDR3 DNA: TGTGCCAGTTCTGTGGCAGGGGTTGGCTACACCTTC
CDR3 protein: CASSVAGVGYTF
V gene: TRBV19
J gene: TRBJ1-2
clone size: -
D gene: -

CDR3 DNA: TGTGCCAGCAGCCGAAATGCCTATAGTGGACTAGCGGGGGAACCAGGAAACACCGGGGAGCTGTTTTTT
CDR3 protein: CASSRNAYSGLAGEPGNTGELFF
V gene: TRBV7-8
J gene: TRBJ2-2
clone size: -
D gene: TRBD2

CDR3 DNA: TGTGCCAGCAGGAACAGGGCTTCCCACGAGCAGTACTTC
CDR3 protein: CASRNRASHEQYF
V gene: TRBV12-3/TRBV12-4
J gene: TRBJ2-7
clone size: -
D gene: -

CDR3 DNA: TGTGCCAGCAGCCAAGCGTCGTCGAGCAACACGCAGTATTTT
CDR3 protein: CASSQASSSNTQYF
V gene: TRBV4-2
J gene: TRBJ2-3
clone size: -
D gene: -

CDR3 DNA: TGTGCCACCAGTAAAAACAGGGTGAATCAGCCCCAGCATTTT
CDR3 protein: CATSKNRVNQPQHF
V gene: TRBV24-1
J gene: TRBJ1-5
clone size: -
D gene: -

CDR3 DNA: TGTGCCAGCAGCCAAGCGAGTAGCGGGGGCGAGCAGTACTTC
CDR3 protein: CASSQASSGGEQYF
V gene: TRBV3-1/TRBV3-2
J gene: TRBJ2-7
clone size: once
D gene: TRBD2

CDR3 DNA: TGTGCCAGCAGCTTAGGGAGAACTCAGCCCCAGCATTTT
CDR3 protein: CASSLGRTQPQHF
V gene: TRBV5-6
J gene: TRBJ1-5
clone size: once
D gene: -

CDR3 DNA: TGTGCCAGCAGTGAAATGAGGTCAGGGGGCCACGAGCAGTACTTC
CDR3 protein: CASSEMRSGGHEQYF
V gene: TRBV6-1
J gene: TRBJ2-7
clone size: -
D gene: TRBD1

CDR3 DNA: TGTGCCAGCAGTTACTCGACTCGGACTGAAGCTTTCTTT
CDR3 protein: CASSYSTRTEAFF
V gene: TRBV6-5
J gene: TRBJ1-1
clone size: -
D gene: -

CDR3 DNA: TGTGCCAGCAGCCAACCCCTTGGACTAGCGGTTGGGGATACGCAGTATTTT
CDR3 protein: CASSQPLGLAVGDTQYF
V gene: TRBV3-1/TRBV3-2
J gene: TRBJ2-3
clone size: -
D gene: TRBD2

CDR3 DNA: TGCGCCAGCAGCCTAGGGACAGCGCACGAGCAGTACTTC
CDR3 protein: CASSLGTAHEQYF
V gene: TRBV5-1
J gene: TRBJ2-7
clone size: once
D gene: TRBD1

CDR3 DNA: TGTGCCAGCAGTCCCGGACATTCCCACCATCAAGAGACCCAGTACTTC
CDR3 protein: CASSPGHSHHQETQYF
V gene: TRBV5-6
J gene: TRBJ2-5
clone size: -
D gene: -

CDR3 DNA: TGTGCCAGCGAAACCGGGACAGAGAACACCGGGGAGCTGTTTTTT
CDR3 protein: CASETGTENTGELFF
V gene: TRBV6-4
J gene: TRBJ2-2
clone size: -
D gene: TRBD1

CDR3 DNA: TGTGCCAGCAGTTCCCCATTGTCCGGGGAGCTGTTTTTT
CDR3 protein: CASSSPLSGELFF
V gene: TRBV28
J gene: TRBJ2-2
clone size: -
D gene: -

CDR3 DNA: TGCAGCGTTTCGGGACAGGGGGCGAACGGGGCCAACGTCCTGACTTTC
CDR3 protein: CSVSGQGANGANVLTF
V gene: TRBV29-1
J gene: TRBJ2-6
clone size: -
D gene: TRBD1

CDR3 DNA: TGCGCCAGCAGAGCAGACAGGGGAGAGTATGGCTACACCTTC
CDR3 protein: CASRADRGEYGYTF
V gene: TRBV10-2
J gene: TRBJ1-2
clone size: -
D gene: TRBD1

CDR3 DNA: TGTGCCAGCAGCGTCGATAGTTGGGGGGGCTCGGTAGAGACCCAGTACTTC
CDR3 protein: CASSVDSWGGSVETQYF
V gene: TRBV9
J gene: TRBJ2-5
clone size: once
D gene: -

CDR3 DNA: TGTGCCAGTAGTATGGGTCTGAGGACTAATGAAAAACTGTTTTTT
CDR3 protein: CASSMGLRTNEKLFF
V gene: TRBV19
J gene: TRBJ1-4
clone size: -
D gene: -

CDR3 DNA: TGTGCCAGCAGCCCCAGGCCGGCTAGCTTAACGCAGTATTTT
CDR3 protein: CASSPRPASLTQYF
V gene: TRBV11-2
J gene: TRBJ2-3
clone size: -
D gene: -

CDR3 DNA: TGCGCCAGCAGCCGACACAGGGTAAACACCGGGGAGCTGTTTTTT
CDR3 protein: CASSRHRVNTGELFF
V gene: TRBV5-1
J gene: TRBJ2-2
clone size: -
D gene: -

CDR3 DNA: TGTGCCAGCAGCTTGGCAGCGGAGGCGGATACGCAGTATTTT
CDR3 protein: CASSLAAEADTQYF
V gene: TRBV5-6
J gene: TRBJ2-3
clone size: -
D gene: -

CDR3 DNA: TGTGCCAGTAGCCCAATGGCAAATTCACCCCTCCACTTT
CDR3 protein: CASSPMANSPLHF
V gene: TRBV19
J gene: TRBJ1-6
clone size: -
D gene: -

CDR3 DNA: TGTGCCAGCAGCTTCCAACGGGGGGGAGGCGGGGAGCTGTTTTTT
CDR3 protein: CASSFQRGGGGELFF
V gene: TRBV7-2
J gene: TRBJ2-2
clone size: -
D gene: TRBD2

CDR3 DNA: TGTGCCAGCAGCCAGCAGCGGGGTGGAGGAAGTGAGCAGTTCTTC
CDR3 protein: CASSQQRGGGSEQFF
V gene: TRBV5-4
J gene: TRBJ2-1
clone size: -
D gene: TRBD2

CDR3 DNA: TGTGCCAGCAGCTTAGAAACAGGGAGGGTAGGGCCCGGTAGGTTCGAGGACTATGGCTACACCTTC
CDR3 protein: CASSLETGRVGPGRFEDYGYTF
V gene: TRBV11-3
J gene: TRBJ1-2
clone size: once
D gene: -

CDR3 DNA: TGTGCCAGCTCATATGGACAGGGGGCGCGAGGCTACACCTTC
CDR3 protein: CASSYGQGARGYTF
V gene: TRBV18
J gene: TRBJ1-2
clone size: -
D gene: TRBD1

CDR3 DNA: TGTGCCAGCAGCCCCGCCGGGATCCTATCCAAGACCCAGTACTTC
CDR3 protein: CASSPAGILSKTQYF
V gene: TRBV7-3
J gene: TRBJ2-5
clone size: -
D gene: -

CDR3 DNA: TGTGCCAGCAGCAGGGCCGGGACAGGGGTTCACCACGAGCAGTACTTC
CDR3 protein: CASSRAGTGVHHEQYF
V gene: TRBV5-8
J gene: TRBJ2-7
clone size: many
D gene: TRBD1

CDR3 DNA: TGTGCCAGCAGTTTCCCAGGGGTTCAGCAGCCCCAGCATTTT
CDR3 protein: CASSFPGVQQPQHF
V gene: TRBV6-2/TRBV6-3
J gene: TRBJ1-5
clone size: -
D gene: -

CDR3 DNA: TGTGCCAGTAGTACCGAGAGGGAGCAGTACTTC
CDR3 protein: CASSTEREQYF
V gene: TRBV19
J gene: TRBJ2-7
clone size: -
D gene: -